Given below is one T cell receptor beta chain in context. This record comes from a study of shared T cell receptors in the human thymus. Sequencing was performed with immunoSEQ multiplex PCR; in TCRdb, only in-frame clones are kept and a portion is missing. The sample lists approximately 730,000 clones; 75% to 90% were seen once. This CDR3 is 12 amino acids long. Germline values: CDR1 MNHEY, CDR2 SVGAGI. V lost 6 bases and J 6 bases, leaving 11 bases between the germline ends. This sample also belongs to another study, concerning human thymus T cells.

This sequence joins TRBV6-5 and TRBJ1-1; possibly TRBD1 for D (5 bases). The sample was thymocytes. This receptor was obtained from a girl younger than two with a congenital heart defect. The DNA of the CDR3 is TGTGCCAGCAGGGAAAGGGGTGCTGAAGCTTTCTTT. Translated: CASRERGAEAFF.